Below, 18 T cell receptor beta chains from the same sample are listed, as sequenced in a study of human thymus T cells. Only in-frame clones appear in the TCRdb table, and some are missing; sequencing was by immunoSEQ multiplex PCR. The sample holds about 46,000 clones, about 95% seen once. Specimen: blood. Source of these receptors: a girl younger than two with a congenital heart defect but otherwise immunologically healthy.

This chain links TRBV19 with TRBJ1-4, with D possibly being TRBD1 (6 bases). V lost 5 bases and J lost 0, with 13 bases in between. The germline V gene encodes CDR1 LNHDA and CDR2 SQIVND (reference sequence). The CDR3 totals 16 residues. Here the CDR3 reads CASSPYGQSTNEKLFF. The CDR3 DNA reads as TGTGCCAGTAGTCCCTATGGACAGTCAACTAATGAAAAACTGTTTTTT. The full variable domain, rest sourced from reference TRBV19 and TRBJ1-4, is DGGITQSPKYLFRKEGQNVTLSCEQNLNHDAMYWYRQDPGQGLRLIYYSQIVNDFQKGDIAEGYSVSREKKESFPLTVTSAQKNPTAFYLCASSPYGQSTNEKLFFGSGTQLSVL.

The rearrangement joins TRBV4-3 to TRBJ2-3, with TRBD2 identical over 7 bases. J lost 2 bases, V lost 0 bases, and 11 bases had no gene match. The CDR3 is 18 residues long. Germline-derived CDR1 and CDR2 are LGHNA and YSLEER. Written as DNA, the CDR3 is TGCGCCAGCAGCCAAGAGAACTGGGCGGGAGTGTACACAGATACGCAGTATTTT. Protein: CASSQENWAGVYTDTQYF.

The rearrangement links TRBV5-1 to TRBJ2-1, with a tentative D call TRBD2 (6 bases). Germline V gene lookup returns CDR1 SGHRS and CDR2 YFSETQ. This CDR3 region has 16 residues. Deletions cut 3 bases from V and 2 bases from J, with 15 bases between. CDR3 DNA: TGCGCCAGCAGCTCTGGGGGGACTCCGACCTACAATGAGCAGTTCTTC. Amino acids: CASSSGGTPTYNEQFF.

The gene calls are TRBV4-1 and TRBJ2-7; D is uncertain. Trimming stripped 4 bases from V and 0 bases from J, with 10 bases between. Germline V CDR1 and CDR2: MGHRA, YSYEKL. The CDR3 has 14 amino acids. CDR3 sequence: CASSLVGSSYEQYF. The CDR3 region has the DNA TGCGCCAGCAGCCTTGTCGGCTCCTCCTACGAGCAGTACTTC.

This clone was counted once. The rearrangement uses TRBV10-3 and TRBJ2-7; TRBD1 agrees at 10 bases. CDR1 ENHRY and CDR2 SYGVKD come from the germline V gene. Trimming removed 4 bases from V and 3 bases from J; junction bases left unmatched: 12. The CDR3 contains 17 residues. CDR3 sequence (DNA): TGTGCCATCAGTGCAGACAGGGGGCTAGCGGTAAACTACGAGCAGTACTTC. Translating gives CAISADRGLAVNYEQYF.

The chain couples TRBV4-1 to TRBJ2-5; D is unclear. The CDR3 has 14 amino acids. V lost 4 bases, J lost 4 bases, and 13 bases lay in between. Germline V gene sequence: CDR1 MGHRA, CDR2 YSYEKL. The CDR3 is CASSRQAVGETQYF. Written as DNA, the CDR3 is TGCGCCAGCAGCCGGCAGGCGGTGGGAGAGACCCAGTACTTC.

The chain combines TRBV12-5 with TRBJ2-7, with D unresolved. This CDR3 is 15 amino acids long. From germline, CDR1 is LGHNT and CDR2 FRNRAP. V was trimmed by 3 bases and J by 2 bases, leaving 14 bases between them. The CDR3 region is CASGLAPTVAYEQYF. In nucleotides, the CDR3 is TGTGCTAGTGGTTTAGCCCCGACGGTTGCCTACGAGCAGTACTTC.

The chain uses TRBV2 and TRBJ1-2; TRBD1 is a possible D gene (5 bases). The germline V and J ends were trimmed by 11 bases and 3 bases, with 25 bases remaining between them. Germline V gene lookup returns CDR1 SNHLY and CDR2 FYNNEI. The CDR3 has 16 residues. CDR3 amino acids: CAQSGGRGATHYGYTF. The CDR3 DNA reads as TGTGCCCAAAGCGGGGGTAGAGGGGCGACTCACTATGGCTACACCTTC.

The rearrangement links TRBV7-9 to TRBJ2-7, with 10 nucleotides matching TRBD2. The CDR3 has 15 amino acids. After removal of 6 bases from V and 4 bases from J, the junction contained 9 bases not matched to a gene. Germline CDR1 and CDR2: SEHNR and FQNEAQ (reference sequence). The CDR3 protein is CASSSHTSGKYEQYF. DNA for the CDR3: TGTGCCAGCAGTTCGCACACTAGCGGGAAGTACGAGCAGTACTTC.

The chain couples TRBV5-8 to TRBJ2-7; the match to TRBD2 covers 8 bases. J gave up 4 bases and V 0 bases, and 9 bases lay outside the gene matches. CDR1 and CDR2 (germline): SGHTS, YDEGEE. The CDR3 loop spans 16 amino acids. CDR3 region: CASSLVSGRRNYEQYF. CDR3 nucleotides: TGTGCCAGCAGCTTGGTAAGCGGGAGAAGAAATTACGAGCAGTACTTC.

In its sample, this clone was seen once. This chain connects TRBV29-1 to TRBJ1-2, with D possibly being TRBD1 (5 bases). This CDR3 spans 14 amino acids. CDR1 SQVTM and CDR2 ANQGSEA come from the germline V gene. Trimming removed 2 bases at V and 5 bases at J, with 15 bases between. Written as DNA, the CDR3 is TGCAGCGTTGAATACCCACAGGTTAATTATGGCTACACCTTC. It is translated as CSVEYPQVNYGYTF.

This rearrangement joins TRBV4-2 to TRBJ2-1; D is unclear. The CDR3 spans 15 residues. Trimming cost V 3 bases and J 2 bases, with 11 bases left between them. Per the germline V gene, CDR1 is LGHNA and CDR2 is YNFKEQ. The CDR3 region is CASSQAGPPYNEQFF. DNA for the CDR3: TGTGCCAGCAGCCAGGCCGGGCCCCCCTACAATGAGCAGTTCTTC.

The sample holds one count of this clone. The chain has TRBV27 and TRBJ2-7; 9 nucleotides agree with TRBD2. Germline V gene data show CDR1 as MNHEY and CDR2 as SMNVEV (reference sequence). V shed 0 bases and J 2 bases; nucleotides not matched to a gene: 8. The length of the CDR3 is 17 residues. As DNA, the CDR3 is TGTGCCAGCAGTTTATCGATTCGTGGCGGGAGGGCCTACGAGCAGTACTTC. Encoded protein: CASSLSIRGGRAYEQYF.

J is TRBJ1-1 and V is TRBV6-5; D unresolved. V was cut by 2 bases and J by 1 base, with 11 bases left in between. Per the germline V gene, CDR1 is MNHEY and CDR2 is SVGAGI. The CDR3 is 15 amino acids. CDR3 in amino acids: CASSYDGLPNTEAFF. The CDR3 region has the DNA TGTGCCAGCAGTTACGACGGATTACCGAACACTGAAGCTTTCTTT.

CDR3 nucleotides: TGCAGCGTTGAGGTCTATGAGCAGTTCTTC. Its translation is CSVEVYEQFF. V usage is TRBV29-1 and J usage is TRBJ2-1; D remains ambiguous. CDR3 size: 10 residues. Germline values: CDR1 SQVTM, CDR2 ANQGSEA. Trimming took 3 bases from V and 8 from J, leaving 5 bases between them.

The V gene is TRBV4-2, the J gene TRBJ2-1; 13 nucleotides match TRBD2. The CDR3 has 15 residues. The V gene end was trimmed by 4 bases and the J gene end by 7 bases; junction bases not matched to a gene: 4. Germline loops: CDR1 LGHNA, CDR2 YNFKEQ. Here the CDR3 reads CASSPGLAGYNEQFF. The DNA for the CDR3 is TGTGCCAGCAGCCCGGGACTAGCGGGATATAATGAGCAGTTCTTC.

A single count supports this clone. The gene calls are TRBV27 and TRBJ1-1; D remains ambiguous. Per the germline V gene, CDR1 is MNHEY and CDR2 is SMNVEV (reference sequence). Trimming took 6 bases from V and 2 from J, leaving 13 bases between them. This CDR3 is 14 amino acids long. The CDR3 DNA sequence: TGTGCCAGCAGCTCCGGGTCGTACAACACTGAAGCTTTCTTT. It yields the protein CASSSGSYNTEAFF.

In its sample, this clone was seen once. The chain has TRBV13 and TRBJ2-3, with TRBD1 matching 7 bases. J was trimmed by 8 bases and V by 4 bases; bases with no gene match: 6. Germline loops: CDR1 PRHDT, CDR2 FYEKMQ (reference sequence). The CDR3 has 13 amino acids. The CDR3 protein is CASSSSWDSTQYF. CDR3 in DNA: TGTGCCAGCAGCTCCAGTTGGGACAGTACGCAGTATTTT.